A selection of T cell receptor beta chains follows, all from one sample in a study of shared clonotypes between healthy human individuals. Produced via immunoSEQ multiplex PCR; TCRdb's table is partial and in-frame only. This sample has around 1.4 million clones; 98% occur once, and the top ten carry about 0.34%. Sequenced: naive CD4+ T cells sorted from blood. These receptors all come from a man aged 25 to 45 in good health. The conserved cysteine and the conserved F or W are not part of the CDR3 here. Clone size is not always given. Where it is, it says once, few, many or a class for expanded clones.

CDR3: ATSRGGVTGELF
size: once
length: 12
V: TRBV15
J: TRBJ2-2

CDR3: ASSHTYEQY
size: -
length: 9
V: TRBV28
J: TRBJ2-7

CDR3: ASSSSETQY
size: -
length: 9
V: TRBV28
J: TRBJ2-5

CDR3: ASSQELAGVDTQY
size: -
length: 13
V: TRBV14
J: TRBJ2-3

CDR3: ASSLIGPYEQY
size: -
length: 11
V: TRBV28
J: TRBJ2-7

CDR3: ASSPLAGGGSYEQY
size: once
length: 14
V: TRBV27
J: TRBJ2-7

CDR3: ASSLASMETQY
size: -
length: 11
V: TRBV7-8
J: TRBJ2-5

CDR3: ASSLVVTRYTDTQY
size: -
length: 14
V: TRBV5-1
J: TRBJ2-3

CDR3: ASSSFLQSSYNEQF
size: -
length: 14
V: TRBV7-9
J: TRBJ2-1

CDR3: ASSRGQANEKLF
size: once
length: 12
V: TRBV7-2
J: TRBJ1-4

CDR3: ASSPTGVGDEQY
size: -
length: 12
V: TRBV4-1
J: TRBJ2-7